The clone carrying this T cell receptor (beta chain) was detected a few times. Via MiXCR, TCRdb re-called the 5' RACE reads, giving one row per CDR3 protein. The repertoire includes hundreds of thousands of distinct CDR3 sequences, roughly 15% of them detected once, and 20% to 25% sits in the top ten. This sample was taken from a study of T-cell memory formation after mild COVID-19. Source material: PBMCs or a T cell subset sorted from them (not recorded which). The clonotype was recovered from a man aged 18 to 30 who had mild COVID-19 (a few samples of this study predate the infection). Cell type and time point are not known.

The CDR3, as DNA: TGTGCCAGCGGGACAGGAGGGGAGACCCAGTACTTC. Amino acids: CASGTGGETQYF. The V and J genes are TRBV12-3 or TRBV12-4 and TRBJ2-5, with TRBD1 identical over 8 bases. V lost 8 bases, J lost 5 bases, and 4 bases stayed unmatched. This CDR3 has 12 residues.